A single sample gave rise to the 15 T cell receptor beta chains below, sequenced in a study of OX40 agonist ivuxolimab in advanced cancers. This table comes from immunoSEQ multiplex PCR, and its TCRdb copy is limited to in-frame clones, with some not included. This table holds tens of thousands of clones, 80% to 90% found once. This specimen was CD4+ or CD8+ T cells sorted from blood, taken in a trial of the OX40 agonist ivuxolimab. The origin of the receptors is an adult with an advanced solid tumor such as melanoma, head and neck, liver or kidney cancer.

The CDR3 region has the DNA TGTGCCAGCAGTGCCCAGGACAGGAACACCGGGGAGCTGTTTTTT. Encoded protein: CASSAQDRNTGELFF. The chain employs TRBV27 and TRBJ2-2, with TRBD1 as a possible D gene (6 bases). Germline V gene sequence: CDR1 MNHEY, CDR2 SMNVEV (reference sequence). The CDR3 contains 15 residues. V shed 5 bases and J shed 1 base, with 11 bases lying between them.

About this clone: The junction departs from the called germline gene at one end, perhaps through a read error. The CDR3 spells CASTLGPSKTGELFF. The CDR3 bases are TGTGCCAGTACCCTCGGACCCTCGAAGACCGGGGAGCTGTTTTTT. This chain uses TRBV19 with TRBJ2-2; no firm D call. Germline V gene lookup returns CDR1 LNHDA and CDR2 SQIVND (reference sequence). CDR3 length: 15 residues.

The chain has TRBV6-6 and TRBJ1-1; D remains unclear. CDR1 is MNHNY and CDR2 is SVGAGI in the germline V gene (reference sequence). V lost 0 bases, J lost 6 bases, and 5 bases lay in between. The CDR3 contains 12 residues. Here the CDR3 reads CASSYSVAEAFF. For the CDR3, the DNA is TGTGCCAGCAGTTACTCGGTAGCTGAAGCTTTCTTT.

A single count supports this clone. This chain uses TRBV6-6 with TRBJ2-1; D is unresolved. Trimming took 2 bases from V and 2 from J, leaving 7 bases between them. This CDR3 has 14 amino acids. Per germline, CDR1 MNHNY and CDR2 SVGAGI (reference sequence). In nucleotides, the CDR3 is TGTGCCAGCAGTTACCAGAGGACCTACAATGAGCAGTTCTTC. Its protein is CASSYQRTYNEQFF.

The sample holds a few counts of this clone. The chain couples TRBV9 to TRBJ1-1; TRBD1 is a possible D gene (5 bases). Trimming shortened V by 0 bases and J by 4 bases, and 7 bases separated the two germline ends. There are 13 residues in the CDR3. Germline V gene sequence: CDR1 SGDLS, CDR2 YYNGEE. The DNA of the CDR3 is TGTGCCAGCAGCGTAGATAGGGGCACTGAAGCTTTCTTT. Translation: CASSVDRGTEAFF.

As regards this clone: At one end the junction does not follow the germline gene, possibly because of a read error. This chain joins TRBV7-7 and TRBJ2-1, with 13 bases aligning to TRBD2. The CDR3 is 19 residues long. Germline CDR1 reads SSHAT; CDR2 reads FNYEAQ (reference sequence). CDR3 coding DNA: TGTGCTAGCAGCTTTGGACTAGCGGGGGCCGATAGCTCCTACAATGAGCAGTTCTTC. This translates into CASSFGLAGADSSYNEQFF.

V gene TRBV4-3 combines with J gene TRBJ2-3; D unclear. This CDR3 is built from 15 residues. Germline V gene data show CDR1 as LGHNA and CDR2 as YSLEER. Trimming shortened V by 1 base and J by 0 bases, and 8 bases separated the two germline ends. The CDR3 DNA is TGCGCCAGCAGCCAAGTTAGCAGAAGCACAGATACGCAGTATTTT. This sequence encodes CASSQVSRSTDTQYF.

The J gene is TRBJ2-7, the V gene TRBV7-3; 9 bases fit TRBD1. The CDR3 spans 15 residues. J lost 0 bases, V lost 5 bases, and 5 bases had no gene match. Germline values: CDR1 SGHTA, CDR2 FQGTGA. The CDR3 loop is CASSVDRGLSYEQYF. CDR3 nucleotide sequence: TGTGCCAGCAGCGTGGACAGGGGACTCTCCTACGAGCAGTACTTC.

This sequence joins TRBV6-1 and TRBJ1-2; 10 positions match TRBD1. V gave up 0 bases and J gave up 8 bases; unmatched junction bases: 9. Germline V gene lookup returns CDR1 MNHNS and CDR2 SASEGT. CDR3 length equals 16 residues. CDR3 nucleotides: TGTGCCAGCAGTGAAGCTACACCGGGACAGGGGTGGGGCTACACCTTC. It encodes CASSEATPGQGWGYTF.

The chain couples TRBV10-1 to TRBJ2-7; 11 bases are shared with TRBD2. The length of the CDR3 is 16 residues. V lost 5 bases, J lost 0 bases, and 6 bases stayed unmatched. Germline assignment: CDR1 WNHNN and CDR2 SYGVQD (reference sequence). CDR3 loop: CASSPGLAVGSYEQYF. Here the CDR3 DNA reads TGCGCCAGCAGTCCGGGACTAGCGGTGGGCTCCTACGAGCAGTACTTC.

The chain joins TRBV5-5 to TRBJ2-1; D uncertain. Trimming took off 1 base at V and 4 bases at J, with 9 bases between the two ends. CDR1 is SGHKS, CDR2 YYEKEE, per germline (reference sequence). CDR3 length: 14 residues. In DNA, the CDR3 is TGTGCCAGCAGCTTGTTCCTTGAGTACAATGAGCAGTTCTTC. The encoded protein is CASSLFLEYNEQFF.

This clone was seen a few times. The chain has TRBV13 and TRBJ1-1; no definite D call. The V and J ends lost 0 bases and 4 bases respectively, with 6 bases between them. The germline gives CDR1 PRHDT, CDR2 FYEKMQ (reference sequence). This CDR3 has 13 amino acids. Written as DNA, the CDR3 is TGTGCCAGCAGCTTAGGACAGAGCACTGAAGCTTTCTTT. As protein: CASSLGQSTEAFF.

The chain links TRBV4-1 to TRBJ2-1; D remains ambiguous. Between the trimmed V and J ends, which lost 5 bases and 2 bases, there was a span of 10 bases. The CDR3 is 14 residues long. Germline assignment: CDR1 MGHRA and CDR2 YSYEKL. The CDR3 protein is CASSSADAYNEQFF. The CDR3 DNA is TGCGCCAGCAGCTCAGCCGACGCCTACAATGAGCAGTTCTTC.

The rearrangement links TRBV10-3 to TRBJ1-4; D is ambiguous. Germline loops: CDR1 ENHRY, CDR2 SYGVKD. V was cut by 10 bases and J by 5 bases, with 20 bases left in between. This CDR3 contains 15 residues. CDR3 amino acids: CATTPFPDNNEKLFF. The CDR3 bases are TGTGCCACCACTCCTTTCCCAGATAACAATGAAAAACTGTTTTTT.

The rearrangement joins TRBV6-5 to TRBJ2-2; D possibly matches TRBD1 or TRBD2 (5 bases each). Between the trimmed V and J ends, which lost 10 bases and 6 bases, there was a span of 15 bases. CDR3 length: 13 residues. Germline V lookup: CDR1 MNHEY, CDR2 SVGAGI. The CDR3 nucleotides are TGTGCCACCGTTGGGGGTTACGCCGGGGAGCTGTTTTTT. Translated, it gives CATVGGYAGELFF.